Listed below are T cell receptor beta chains from one sample, sequenced in a study of siplizumab effects on memory and regulatory T cells. The protocol was immunoSEQ multiplex PCR, while the TCRdb copy is restricted to in-frame clones and leaves out a portion. The sample has approximately 100,000 clones; around 93% are singletons. The material sequenced was non-Treg CD4+ T cells sorted from blood. The receptors were sampled from a human donor in good health. CDR3s include the opening cysteine and the closing phenylalanine or tryptophan. D genes are given only for firm matches. Rows may omit the clone size; those that give it use once, few, many or a size class.

clone_size: NA; d_call: NA; j_call: TRBJ2-3; v_call: TRBV5-1; cdr3_aa: CASSYTTDTQYF; cdr3_nt: TGCGCCAGCAGTTACACCACAGATACGCAGTATTTT
clone_size: NA; d_call: NA; j_call: TRBJ1-2; v_call: TRBV9; cdr3_aa: CASSVDPGARDHGYTF; cdr3_nt: TGTGCCAGCAGCGTAGATCCCGGGGCCAGGGACCATGGCTACACCTTC
clone_size: NA; d_call: NA; j_call: TRBJ1-1; v_call: TRBV5-5; cdr3_aa: CASSPQLVGTEAFF; cdr3_nt: TGTGCCAGCAGCCCTCAATTGGTGGGCACTGAAGCTTTCTTT
clone_size: NA; d_call: TRBD1; j_call: TRBJ1-6; v_call: TRBV27; cdr3_aa: CASSSTGQNSPLHF; cdr3_nt: TGTGCCAGCAGCTCCACGGGACAGAATTCACCCCTCCACTTT
clone_size: NA; d_call: NA; j_call: TRBJ1-1; v_call: TRBV27; cdr3_aa: CASSLMALGDTEAFF; cdr3_nt: TGTGCCAGCAGTTTAATGGCCCTAGGGGACACTGAAGCTTTCTTT
clone_size: NA; d_call: TRBD1; j_call: TRBJ2-5; v_call: TRBV7-3; cdr3_aa: CASSLGPGQQETQYF; cdr3_nt: TGTGCCAGCAGCTTAGGGCCGGGACAGCAAGAGACCCAGTACTTC
clone_size: once; d_call: TRBD1; j_call: TRBJ2-3; v_call: TRBV27; cdr3_aa: CASSLTGSGATQYF; cdr3_nt: TGTGCCAGCAGTTTGACAGGGTCCGGGGCTACGCAGTATTTT
clone_size: NA; d_call: TRBD1; j_call: TRBJ1-6; v_call: TRBV11-2; cdr3_aa: CASSLAAGGNSPLHF; cdr3_nt: TGTGCCAGCAGCTTAGCAGCAGGGGGTAATTCACCCCTCCACTTT
clone_size: NA; d_call: NA; j_call: TRBJ2-1; v_call: TRBV1; cdr3_aa: CTSSQDLIAGANEQFF; cdr3_nt: TGCACCAGCAGCCAAGATTTAATAGCGGGGGCCAATGAGCAGTTCTTC
clone_size: NA; d_call: TRBD1; j_call: TRBJ2-7; v_call: TRBV18; cdr3_aa: CASSSGTEVSYEQYF; cdr3_nt: TGTGCCAGCTCGTCCGGGACAGAGGTGTCCTACGAGCAGTACTTC
clone_size: once; d_call: TRBD1; j_call: TRBJ2-7; v_call: TRBV11-3; cdr3_aa: CASSLSGQGPYEQYF; cdr3_nt: TGTGCCAGCAGCTTATCGGGACAGGGGCCCTACGAGCAGTACTTC
clone_size: NA; d_call: TRBD1; j_call: TRBJ1-2; v_call: TRBV2; cdr3_aa: CASSEVGPGTGDYTF; cdr3_nt: TGTGCCAGCAGTGAAGTCGGACCGGGGACAGGGGACTACACCTTC
clone_size: NA; d_call: NA; j_call: TRBJ2-7; v_call: TRBV28; cdr3_aa: CASTAGTYEQYF; cdr3_nt: TGTGCCAGCACCGCCGGGACCTACGAGCAGTACTTC
clone_size: NA; d_call: NA; j_call: TRBJ1-2; v_call: TRBV4-3; cdr3_aa: CASSQDGWDSYGYTF; cdr3_nt: TGCGCCAGCAGCCAAGATGGCTGGGATTCCTATGGCTACACCTTC
clone_size: NA; d_call: NA; j_call: TRBJ2-5; v_call: TRBV10-3; cdr3_aa: CATGTSQETQYF; cdr3_nt: TGTGCCACCGGGACGAGCCAAGAGACCCAGTACTTC
clone_size: NA; d_call: NA; j_call: TRBJ1-5; v_call: TRBV5-6; cdr3_aa: CASSLSTGTSYQPQHF; cdr3_nt: TGTGCCAGCAGCTTGTCAACAGGGACAAGCTATCAGCCCCAGCATTTT
clone_size: NA; d_call: NA; j_call: TRBJ2-5; v_call: TRBV6-6; cdr3_aa: CASSYQAEETQYF; cdr3_nt: TGTGCCAGCAGCTACCAGGCCGAGGAGACCCAGTACTTC
clone_size: NA; d_call: NA; j_call: TRBJ2-7; v_call: TRBV7-2; cdr3_aa: CASSLGVPYEQYF; cdr3_nt: TGTGCCAGCAGCTTAGGGGTGCCCTACGAGCAGTACTTC
clone_size: NA; d_call: NA; j_call: TRBJ2-5; v_call: TRBV12-5; cdr3_aa: CASGLGHREETQYF; cdr3_nt: TGTGCTAGTGGTTTGGGCCACAGGGAAGAGACCCAGTACTTC
clone_size: NA; d_call: NA; j_call: TRBJ1-2; v_call: TRBV6-6; cdr3_aa: CASRTGVANYGYTF; cdr3_nt: TGTGCCAGCAGGACGGGGGTTGCAAACTATGGCTACACCTTC
clone_size: NA; d_call: NA; j_call: TRBJ1-6; v_call: TRBV9; cdr3_aa: CASSVEGRDNSPLHF; cdr3_nt: TGTGCCAGCAGCGTAGAGGGCCGGGATAATTCACCCCTCCACTTT
clone_size: NA; d_call: NA; j_call: TRBJ2-5; v_call: TRBV6-5; cdr3_aa: CASRAVSYQETQYF; cdr3_nt: TGTGCCAGCAGGGCAGTTTCGTACCAAGAGACCCAGTACTTC
clone_size: few; d_call: NA; j_call: TRBJ1-1; v_call: TRBV6-6; cdr3_aa: CASSSSDRSDEAFF; cdr3_nt: TGTGCCAGCAGCTCCTCCGACAGGAGCGATGAAGCTTTCTTT
clone_size: NA; d_call: TRBD2; j_call: TRBJ2-3; v_call: TRBV6-5; cdr3_aa: CASSLRLAGADTQYF; cdr3_nt: TGTGCCAGCAGTTTAAGGCTAGCGGGGGCAGATACGCAGTATTTT
clone_size: NA; d_call: TRBD2; j_call: TRBJ2-5; v_call: TRBV5-1; cdr3_aa: CASSSLAGASFQETQYF; cdr3_nt: TGCGCCAGCAGCTCTCTAGCGGGGGCCAGTTTCCAAGAGACCCAGTACTTC
clone_size: NA; d_call: NA; j_call: TRBJ2-7; v_call: TRBV30; cdr3_aa: CAWSVRDYEQYF; cdr3_nt: TGTGCCTGGAGTGTTCGGGACTACGAGCAGTACTTC
clone_size: few; d_call: NA; j_call: TRBJ1-2; v_call: TRBV6-1; cdr3_aa: CASSEAEEVGGLRYGYTF; cdr3_nt: TGTGCCAGCAGTGAAGCGGAGGAGGTGGGGGGGCTTAGGTATGGCTACACCTTC
clone_size: NA; d_call: NA; j_call: TRBJ1-4; v_call: TRBV6-1; cdr3_aa: CASSGSRIQINEKLFF; cdr3_nt: TGTGCCAGCAGTGGGTCTCGAATACAGATAAATGAAAAACTGTTTTTT
clone_size: NA; d_call: NA; j_call: TRBJ2-3; v_call: TRBV27; cdr3_aa: CASSLPDTQYF; cdr3_nt: TGTGCCAGCAGTTTACCAGATACGCAGTATTTT
clone_size: NA; d_call: TRBD1; j_call: TRBJ1-2; v_call: TRBV4-1; cdr3_aa: CASSPPGGGYTF; cdr3_nt: TGCGCCAGCAGCCCGCCAGGGGGTGGCTACACCTTC
clone_size: NA; d_call: NA; j_call: TRBJ2-2; v_call: TRBV2; cdr3_aa: CASRKGGTGELFF; cdr3_nt: TGTGCCAGCAGGAAGGGGGGCACCGGGGAGCTGTTTTTT
clone_size: NA; d_call: NA; j_call: TRBJ1-1; v_call: TRBV6-6; cdr3_aa: CASSYSSEAFF; cdr3_nt: TGTGCCAGCAGTTACTCGAGTGAAGCTTTCTTT
clone_size: NA; d_call: NA; j_call: TRBJ2-1; v_call: TRBV18; cdr3_aa: CASSPPDGYNEQFF; cdr3_nt: TGTGCCAGCTCACCCCCGGACGGATACAATGAGCAGTTCTTC
clone_size: NA; d_call: NA; j_call: TRBJ2-1; v_call: TRBV5-4; cdr3_aa: CASSLKARGYNEQFF; cdr3_nt: TGTGCCAGCAGCTTAAAGGCTCGGGGGTACAATGAGCAGTTCTTC
clone_size: NA; d_call: NA; j_call: TRBJ1-1; v_call: TRBV9; cdr3_aa: CASSAVGTVNTEAFF; cdr3_nt: TGTGCCAGCAGCGCAGTCGGGACGGTGAACACTGAAGCTTTCTTT
clone_size: NA; d_call: TRBD1; j_call: TRBJ2-7; v_call: TRBV30; cdr3_aa: CAWSVEKGARDEQYF; cdr3_nt: TGTGCCTGGAGTGTGGAAAAGGGGGCTCGGGACGAGCAGTACTTC
clone_size: NA; d_call: NA; j_call: TRBJ1-4; v_call: TRBV18; cdr3_aa: CASSPLQTATNEKLFF; cdr3_nt: TGTGCCAGCTCACCACTACAGACGGCAACTAATGAAAAACTGTTTTTT
clone_size: NA; d_call: NA; j_call: TRBJ1-2; v_call: TRBV7-9; cdr3_aa: CASSLEGHGYTF; cdr3_nt: TGTGCCAGCAGCTTAGAAGGGCATGGCTACACCTTC
clone_size: NA; d_call: NA; j_call: TRBJ1-2; v_call: TRBV19; cdr3_aa: CASSMSEQGYGYTF; cdr3_nt: TGTGCCAGTAGTATGTCGGAACAGGGATATGGCTACACCTTC
clone_size: NA; d_call: TRBD1; j_call: TRBJ2-7; v_call: TRBV6-5; cdr3_aa: CASRTIGTGVYEQYF; cdr3_nt: TGTGCCAGCAGGACAATCGGGACAGGGGTCTACGAGCAGTACTTC
clone_size: NA; d_call: TRBD1; j_call: TRBJ2-5; v_call: TRBV29-1; cdr3_aa: CSVGQGDETQYF; cdr3_nt: TGCAGCGTTGGCCAGGGGGACGAGACCCAGTACTTC
clone_size: NA; d_call: NA; j_call: TRBJ1-4; v_call: TRBV6-6; cdr3_aa: CASRSGVRLGNEKLFF; cdr3_nt: TGTGCCAGCAGAAGTGGGGTCAGGTTGGGGAATGAAAAACTGTTTTTT
clone_size: NA; d_call: NA; j_call: TRBJ2-2; v_call: TRBV4-2; cdr3_aa: CASSQVGGHTGELFF; cdr3_nt: TGTGCCAGCAGCCAAGTGGGGGGACACACCGGGGAGCTGTTTTTT
clone_size: NA; d_call: NA; j_call: TRBJ1-6; v_call: TRBV13; cdr3_aa: CASSQLRGKSPLHF; cdr3_nt: TGTGCCAGCAGCCAACTCAGGGGAAAATCACCCCTCCACTTT
clone_size: NA; d_call: NA; j_call: TRBJ2-1; v_call: TRBV6-5; cdr3_aa: CASSLIPQPSYNEQFF; cdr3_nt: TGTGCCAGCAGTTTAATTCCTCAACCCTCCTACAATGAGCAGTTCTTC
clone_size: NA; d_call: NA; j_call: TRBJ1-4; v_call: TRBV7-9; cdr3_aa: CASSQGQSNEKLFF; cdr3_nt: TGTGCCAGCAGCCAGGGACAATCAAATGAAAAACTGTTTTTT
clone_size: NA; d_call: NA; j_call: TRBJ1-3; v_call: TRBV4-3; cdr3_aa: CASSQTPTSGNTIYF; cdr3_nt: TGCGCCAGCAGCCAGACCCCAACCTCTGGAAACACCATATATTTT
clone_size: NA; d_call: NA; j_call: TRBJ2-3; v_call: TRBV7-2; cdr3_aa: CASMLAGTDTQYF; cdr3_nt: TGTGCCAGCATGCTGGCAGGCACAGATACGCAGTATTTT
clone_size: NA; d_call: NA; j_call: TRBJ1-2; v_call: TRBV28; cdr3_aa: CASLRTDRGLYGYTF; cdr3_nt: TGTGCCAGCCTACGGACCGACAGAGGACTCTATGGCTACACCTTC
clone_size: NA; d_call: NA; j_call: TRBJ1-1; v_call: TRBV6-5; cdr3_aa: CASRQTSGRTTEAFF; cdr3_nt: TGTGCCAGCAGACAGACTTCAGGGAGAACCACTGAAGCTTTCTTT
clone_size: NA; d_call: NA; j_call: TRBJ1-5; v_call: TRBV10-1; cdr3_aa: CASTLYRDGNQPQHF; cdr3_nt: TGCGCCAGCACCCTCTATAGGGATGGAAATCAGCCCCAGCATTTT